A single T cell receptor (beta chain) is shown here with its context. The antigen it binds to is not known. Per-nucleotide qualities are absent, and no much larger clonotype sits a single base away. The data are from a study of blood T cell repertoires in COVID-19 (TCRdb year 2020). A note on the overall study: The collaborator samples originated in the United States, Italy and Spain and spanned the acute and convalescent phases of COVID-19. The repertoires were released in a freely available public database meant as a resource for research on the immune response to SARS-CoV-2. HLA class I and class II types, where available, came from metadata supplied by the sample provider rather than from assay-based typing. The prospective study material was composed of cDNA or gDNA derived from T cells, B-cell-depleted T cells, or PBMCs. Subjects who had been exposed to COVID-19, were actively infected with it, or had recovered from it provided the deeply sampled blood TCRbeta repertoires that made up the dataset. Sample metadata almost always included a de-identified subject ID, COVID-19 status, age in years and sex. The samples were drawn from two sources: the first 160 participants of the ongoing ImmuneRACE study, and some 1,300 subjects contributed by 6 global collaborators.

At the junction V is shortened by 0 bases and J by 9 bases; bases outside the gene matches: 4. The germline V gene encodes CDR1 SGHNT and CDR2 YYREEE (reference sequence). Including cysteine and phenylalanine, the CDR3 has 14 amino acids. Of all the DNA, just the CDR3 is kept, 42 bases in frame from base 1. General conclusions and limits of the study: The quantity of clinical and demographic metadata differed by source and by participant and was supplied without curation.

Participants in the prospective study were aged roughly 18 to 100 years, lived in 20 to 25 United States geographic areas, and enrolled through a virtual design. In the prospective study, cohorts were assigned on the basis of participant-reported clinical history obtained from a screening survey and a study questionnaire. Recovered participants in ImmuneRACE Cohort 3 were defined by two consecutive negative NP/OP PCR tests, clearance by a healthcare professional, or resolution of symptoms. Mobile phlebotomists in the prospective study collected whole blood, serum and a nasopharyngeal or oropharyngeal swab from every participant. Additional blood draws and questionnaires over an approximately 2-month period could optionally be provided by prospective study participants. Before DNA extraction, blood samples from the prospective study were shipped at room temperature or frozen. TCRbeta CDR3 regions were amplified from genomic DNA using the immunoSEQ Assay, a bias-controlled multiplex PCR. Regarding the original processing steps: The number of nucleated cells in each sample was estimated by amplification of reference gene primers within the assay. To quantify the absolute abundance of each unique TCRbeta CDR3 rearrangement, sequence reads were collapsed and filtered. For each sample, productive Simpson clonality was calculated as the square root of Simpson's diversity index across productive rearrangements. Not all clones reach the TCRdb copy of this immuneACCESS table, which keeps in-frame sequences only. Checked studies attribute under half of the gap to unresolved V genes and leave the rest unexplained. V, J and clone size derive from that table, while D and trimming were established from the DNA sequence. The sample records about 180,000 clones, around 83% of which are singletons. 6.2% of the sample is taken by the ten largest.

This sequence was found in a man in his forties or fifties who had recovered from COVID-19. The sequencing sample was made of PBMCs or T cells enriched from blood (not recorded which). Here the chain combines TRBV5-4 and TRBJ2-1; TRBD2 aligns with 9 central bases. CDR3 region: CASSLGGGGVEQFF. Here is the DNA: TGTGCCAGCAGCTTGGGCGGGGGGGGCGTTGAGCAGTTCTTC.